This record covers a single T cell receptor (beta chain). The data derive from a study of blood T cell repertoires in COVID-19. Trimming pared 0 bases from V and 8 bases from J, leaving 8 bases between. Germline V gene data show CDR1 as SGDLS and CDR2 as YYNGEE. The CDR3 loop spans 13 amino acids. Method: immunoSEQ multiplex PCR; TCRdb's copy keeps in-frame clones and lacks some. The table has around 500,000 clones, 70% to 90% seen once. The study assigned cohorts using participant-reported clinical history. The sequence was obtained from an older woman who had recovered from COVID-19. The rearrangement links TRBV9 to TRBJ1-4, with no clear D. Sequenced: PBMCs or T cells enriched from blood (not recorded which). The CDR3, as DNA: TGTGCCAGCAGCGTAGACAGTCAAGAAAAACTGTTTTTT. Translated, it gives CASSVDSQEKLFF.